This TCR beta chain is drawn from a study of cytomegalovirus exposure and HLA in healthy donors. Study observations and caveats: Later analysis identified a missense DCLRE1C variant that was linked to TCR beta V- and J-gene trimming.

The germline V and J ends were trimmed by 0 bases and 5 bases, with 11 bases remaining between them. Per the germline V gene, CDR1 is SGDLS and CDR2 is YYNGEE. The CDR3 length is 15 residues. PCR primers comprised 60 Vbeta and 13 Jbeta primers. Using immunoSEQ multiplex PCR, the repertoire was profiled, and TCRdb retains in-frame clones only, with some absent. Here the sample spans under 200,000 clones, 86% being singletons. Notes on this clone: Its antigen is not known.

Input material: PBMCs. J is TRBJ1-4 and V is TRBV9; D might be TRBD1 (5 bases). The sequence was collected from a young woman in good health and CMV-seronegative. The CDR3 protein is CASSVGGRANEKLFF. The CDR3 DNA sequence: TGTGCCAGCAGCGTAGGTGGCAGGGCGAATGAAAAACTGTTTTTT.